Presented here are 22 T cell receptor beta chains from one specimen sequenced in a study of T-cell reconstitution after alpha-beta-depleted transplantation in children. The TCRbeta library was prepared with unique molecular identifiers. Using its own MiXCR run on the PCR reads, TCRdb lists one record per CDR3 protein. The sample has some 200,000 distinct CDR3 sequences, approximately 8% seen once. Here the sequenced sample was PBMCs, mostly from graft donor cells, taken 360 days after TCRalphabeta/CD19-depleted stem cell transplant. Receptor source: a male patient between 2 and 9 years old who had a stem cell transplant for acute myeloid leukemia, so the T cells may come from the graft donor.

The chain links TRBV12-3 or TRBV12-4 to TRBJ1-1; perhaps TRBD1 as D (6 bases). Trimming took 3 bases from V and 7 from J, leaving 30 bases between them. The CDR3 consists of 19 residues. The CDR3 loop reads CASSLRGAGVVSVGIEAFF. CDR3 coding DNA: TGTGCCAGCAGTTTGAGGGGGGCGGGTGTCGTGTCCGTCGGAATTGAAGCTTTCTTT.

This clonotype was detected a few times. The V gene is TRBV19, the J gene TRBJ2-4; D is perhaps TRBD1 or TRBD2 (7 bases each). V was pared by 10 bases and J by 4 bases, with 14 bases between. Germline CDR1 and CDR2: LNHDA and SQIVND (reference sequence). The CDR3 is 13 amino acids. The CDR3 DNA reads TGTGCCACTGTGCAGGGGGGGAAAAACATTCAGTACTTC. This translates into CATVQGGKNIQYF. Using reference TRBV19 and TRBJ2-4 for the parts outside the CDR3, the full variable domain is DGGITQSPKYLFRKEGQNVTLSCEQNLNHDAMYWYRQDPGQGLRLIYYSQIVNDFQKGDIAEGYSVSREKKESFPLTVTSAQKNPTAFYLCATVQGGKNIQYFGAGTRLSVL.

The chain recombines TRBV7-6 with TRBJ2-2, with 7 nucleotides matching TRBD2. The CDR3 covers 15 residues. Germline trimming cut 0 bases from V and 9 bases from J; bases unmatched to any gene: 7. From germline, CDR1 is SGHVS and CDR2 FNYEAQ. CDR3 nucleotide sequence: TGTGCCAGCAGCTTAGCCCTGGGGGGGTCCAGGGAGCTGTTTTTT. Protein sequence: CASSLALGGSRELFF.

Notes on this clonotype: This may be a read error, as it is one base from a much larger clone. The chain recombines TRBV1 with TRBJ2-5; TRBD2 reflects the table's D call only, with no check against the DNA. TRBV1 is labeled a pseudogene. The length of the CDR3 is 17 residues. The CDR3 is CSSSQDSGGAVQETQYF. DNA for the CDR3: TGCTCCAGCAGCCAAGATTCCGGGGGGGCGGTCCAAGAGACCCAGTACTTC.

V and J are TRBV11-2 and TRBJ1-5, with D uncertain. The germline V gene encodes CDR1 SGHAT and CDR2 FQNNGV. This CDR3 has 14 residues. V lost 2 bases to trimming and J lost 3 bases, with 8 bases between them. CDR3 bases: TGTGCCAGCAGCTTACACCTTCACAATCAGCCCCAGCATTTT. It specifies CASSLHLHNQPQHF.

CDR3 protein: CASSLPWGPTDQETQYF. For the CDR3, the DNA is TGTGCCAGCAGCCTTCCCTGGGGGCCTACCGACCAAGAGACCCAGTACTTC. This chain uses TRBV4-2 with TRBJ2-5, with D possibly matching TRBD1 (6 bases). Germline lookup yields CDR1 LGHNA and CDR2 YNFKEQ. The CDR3 runs 17 residues. V lost 4 bases to trimming and J lost 0 bases, with 18 bases between them.

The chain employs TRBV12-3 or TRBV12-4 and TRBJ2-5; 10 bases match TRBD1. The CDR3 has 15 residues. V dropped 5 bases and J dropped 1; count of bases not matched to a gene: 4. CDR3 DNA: TGTGCCAGCAGTCCCGGGACAGGGGTCCAAGAGACCCAGTACTTC. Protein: CASSPGTGVQETQYF.

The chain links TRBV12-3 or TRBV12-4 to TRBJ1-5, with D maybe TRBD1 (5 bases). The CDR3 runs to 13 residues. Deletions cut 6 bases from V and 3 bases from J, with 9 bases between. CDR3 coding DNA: TGTGCCAGCAGCCCGGACAACAATCAGCCCCAGCATTTT. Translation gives CASSPDNNQPQHF.

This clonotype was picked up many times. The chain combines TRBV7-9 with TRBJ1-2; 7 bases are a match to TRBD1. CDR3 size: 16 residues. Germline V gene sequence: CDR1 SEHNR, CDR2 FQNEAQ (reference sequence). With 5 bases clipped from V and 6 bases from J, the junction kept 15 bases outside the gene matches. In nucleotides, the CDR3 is TGTGCCAGCAGCGCCCATTTTAGGTACAGGGGAAATGGCTACACCTTC. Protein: CASSAHFRYRGNGYTF.

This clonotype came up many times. The CDR3 spells CASSLETGPTYEQYF. CDR3 nucleotides: TGCGCCAGCAGCTTGGAGACAGGGCCCACCTACGAGCAGTACTTC. V usage is TRBV5-1 and J usage is TRBJ2-7, with TRBD1 matching over 7 bases. J was trimmed by 2 bases and V by 0 bases; bases with no gene match: 5. CDR3 length: 15 residues. CDR1 SGHRS and CDR2 YFSETQ come from the germline V gene.

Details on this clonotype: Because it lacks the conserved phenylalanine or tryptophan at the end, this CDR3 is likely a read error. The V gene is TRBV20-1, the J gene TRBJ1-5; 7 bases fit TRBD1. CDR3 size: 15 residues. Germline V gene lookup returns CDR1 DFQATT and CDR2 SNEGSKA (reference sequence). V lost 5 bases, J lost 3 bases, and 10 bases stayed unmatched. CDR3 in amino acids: CSAPIRGQVNQPQHC. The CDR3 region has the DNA TGCAGTGCTCCAATAAGAGGACAGGTCAATCAGCCCCAGCATTGT.

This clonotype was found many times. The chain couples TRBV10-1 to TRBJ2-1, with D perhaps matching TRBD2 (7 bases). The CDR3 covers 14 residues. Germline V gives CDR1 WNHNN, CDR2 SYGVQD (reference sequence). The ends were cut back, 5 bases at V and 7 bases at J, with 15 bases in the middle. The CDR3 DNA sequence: TGCGCCAGCAGTTCGAGGGGGGGGAGGAATGAGCAGTTCTTC. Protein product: CASSSRGGRNEQFF.

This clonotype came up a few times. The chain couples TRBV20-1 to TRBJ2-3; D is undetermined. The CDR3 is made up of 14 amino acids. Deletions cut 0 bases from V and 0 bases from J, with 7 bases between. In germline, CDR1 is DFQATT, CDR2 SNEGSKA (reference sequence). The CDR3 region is CSARDLHSTDTQYF. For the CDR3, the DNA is TGCAGTGCTAGAGATCTGCATAGCACAGATACGCAGTATTTT.

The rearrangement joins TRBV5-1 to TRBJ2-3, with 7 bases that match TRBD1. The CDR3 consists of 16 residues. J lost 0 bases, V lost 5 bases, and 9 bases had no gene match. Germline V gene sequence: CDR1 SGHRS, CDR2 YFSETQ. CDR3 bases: TGCGCCAGCAGAATCGGACAGGTTCTTAGCACAGATACGCAGTATTTT. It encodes CASRIGQVLSTDTQYF.

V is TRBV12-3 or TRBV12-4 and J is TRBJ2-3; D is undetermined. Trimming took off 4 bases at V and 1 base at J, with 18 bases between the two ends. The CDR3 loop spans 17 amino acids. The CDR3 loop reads CASSSHPASVRTDTQYF. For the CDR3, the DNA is TGTGCCAGCAGTTCACACCCCGCGAGCGTTCGCACAGATACGCAGTATTTT.

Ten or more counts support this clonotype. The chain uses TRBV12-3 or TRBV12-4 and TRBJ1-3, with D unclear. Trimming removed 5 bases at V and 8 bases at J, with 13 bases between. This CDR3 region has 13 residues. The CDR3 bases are TGTGCCAGCAGTACCCGCCCGGTAGACACCATATATTTT. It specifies CASSTRPVDTIYF.

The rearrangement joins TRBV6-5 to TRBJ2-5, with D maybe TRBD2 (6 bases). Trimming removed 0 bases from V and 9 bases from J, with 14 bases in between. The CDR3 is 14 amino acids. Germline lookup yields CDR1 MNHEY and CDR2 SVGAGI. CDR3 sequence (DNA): TGTGCCAGCAGTTACTCCGGGGGAGTGGTTGCCCAGTACTTC. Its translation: CASSYSGGVVAQYF.

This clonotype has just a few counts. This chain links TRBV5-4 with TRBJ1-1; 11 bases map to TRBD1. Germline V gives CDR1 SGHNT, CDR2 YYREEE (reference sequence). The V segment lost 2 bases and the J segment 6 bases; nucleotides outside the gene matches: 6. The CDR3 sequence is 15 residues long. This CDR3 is CASSFNRDRGAEAFF. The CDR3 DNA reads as TGTGCCAGCAGCTTCAACCGGGACAGGGGGGCTGAAGCTTTCTTT.

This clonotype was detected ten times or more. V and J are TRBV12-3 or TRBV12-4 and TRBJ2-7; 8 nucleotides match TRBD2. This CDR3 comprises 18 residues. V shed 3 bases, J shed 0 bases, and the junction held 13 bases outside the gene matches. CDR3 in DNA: TGTGCCAGCAGTTTCACCGGGAGGGGCAGGGGAGGCTCCTACGAGCAGTACTTC. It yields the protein CASSFTGRGRGGSYEQYF.

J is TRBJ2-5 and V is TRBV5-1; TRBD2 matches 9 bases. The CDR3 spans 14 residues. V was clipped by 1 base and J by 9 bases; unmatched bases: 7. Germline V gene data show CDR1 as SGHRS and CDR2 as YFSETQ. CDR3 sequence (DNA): TGCGCCAGCAGCTTGTCGGATAGCGGGGGCCCCCAGTACTTC. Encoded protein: CASSLSDSGGPQYF. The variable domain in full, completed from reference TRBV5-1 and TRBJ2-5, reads KAGVTQTPRYLIKTRGQQVTLSCSPISGHRSVSWYQQTPGQGLQFLFEYFSETQRNKGNFPGRFSGRQFSNSRSEMNVSTLELGDSALYLCASSLSDSGGPQYFGPGTRLLVL.

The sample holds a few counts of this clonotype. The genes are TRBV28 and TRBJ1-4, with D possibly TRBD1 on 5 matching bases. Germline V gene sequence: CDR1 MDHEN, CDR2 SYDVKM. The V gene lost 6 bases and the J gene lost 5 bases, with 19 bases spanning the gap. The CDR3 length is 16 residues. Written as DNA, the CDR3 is TGTGCCAGCAGGGGGCACAAGGACGGGAAGAATGAAAAACTGTTTTTT. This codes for CASRGHKDGKNEKLFF.

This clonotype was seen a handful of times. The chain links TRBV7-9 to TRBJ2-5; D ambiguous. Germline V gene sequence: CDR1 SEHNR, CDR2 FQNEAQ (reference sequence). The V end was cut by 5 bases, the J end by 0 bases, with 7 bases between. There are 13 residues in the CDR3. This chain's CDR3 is CASSPNDQETQYF. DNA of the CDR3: TGTGCCAGCAGCCCCAACGACCAAGAGACCCAGTACTTC.